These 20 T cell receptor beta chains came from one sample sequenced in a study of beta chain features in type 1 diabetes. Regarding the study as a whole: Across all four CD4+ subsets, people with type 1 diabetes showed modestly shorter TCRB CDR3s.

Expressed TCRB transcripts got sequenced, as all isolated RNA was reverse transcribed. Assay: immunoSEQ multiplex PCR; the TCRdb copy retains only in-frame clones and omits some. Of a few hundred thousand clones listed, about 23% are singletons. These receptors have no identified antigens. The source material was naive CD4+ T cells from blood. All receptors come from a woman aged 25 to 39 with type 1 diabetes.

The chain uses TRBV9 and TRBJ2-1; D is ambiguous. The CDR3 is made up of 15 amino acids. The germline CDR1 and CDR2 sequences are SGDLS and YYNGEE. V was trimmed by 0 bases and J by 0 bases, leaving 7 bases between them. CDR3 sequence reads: CASSVGDGSYNEQFF. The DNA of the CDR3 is TGTGCCAGCAGCGTAGGAGATGGCTCCTACAATGAGCAGTTCTTC.

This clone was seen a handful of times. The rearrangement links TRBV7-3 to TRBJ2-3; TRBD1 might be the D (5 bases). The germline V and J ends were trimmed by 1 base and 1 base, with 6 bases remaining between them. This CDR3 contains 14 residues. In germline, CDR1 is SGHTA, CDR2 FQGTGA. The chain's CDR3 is CASSLSRGTDTQYF. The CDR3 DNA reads TGTGCCAGCAGCTTAAGCAGGGGCACAGATACGCAGTATTTT.

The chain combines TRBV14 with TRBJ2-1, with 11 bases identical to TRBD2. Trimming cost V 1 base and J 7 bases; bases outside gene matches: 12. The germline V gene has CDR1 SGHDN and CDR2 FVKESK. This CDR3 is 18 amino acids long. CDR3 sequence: CASSQARLAGLYKNEQFF. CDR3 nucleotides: TGTGCCAGCAGCCAAGCACGACTAGCGGGACTGTACAAGAATGAGCAGTTCTTC.

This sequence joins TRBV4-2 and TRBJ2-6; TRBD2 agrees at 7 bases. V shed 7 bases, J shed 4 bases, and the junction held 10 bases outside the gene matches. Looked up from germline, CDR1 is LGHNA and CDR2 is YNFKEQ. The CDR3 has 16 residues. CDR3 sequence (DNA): TGTGCCAGCACCCCGGGGGGACCCCCCGGGGCCAACGTCCTGACTTTC. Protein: CASTPGGPPGANVLTF.

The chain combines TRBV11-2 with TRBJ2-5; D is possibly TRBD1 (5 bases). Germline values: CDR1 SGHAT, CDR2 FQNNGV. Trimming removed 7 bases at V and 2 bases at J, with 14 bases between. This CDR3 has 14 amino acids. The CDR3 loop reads CASTLQGGQETQYF. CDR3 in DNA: TGTGCCAGCACGCTTCAGGGCGGACAAGAGACCCAGTACTTC.

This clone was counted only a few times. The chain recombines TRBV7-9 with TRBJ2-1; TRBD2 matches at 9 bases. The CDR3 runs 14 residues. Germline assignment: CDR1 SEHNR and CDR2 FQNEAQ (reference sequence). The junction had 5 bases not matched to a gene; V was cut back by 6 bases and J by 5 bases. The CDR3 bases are TGTGCCAGCAGACTGACTAGCGGACACAATGAGCAGTTCTTC. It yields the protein CASRLTSGHNEQFF.

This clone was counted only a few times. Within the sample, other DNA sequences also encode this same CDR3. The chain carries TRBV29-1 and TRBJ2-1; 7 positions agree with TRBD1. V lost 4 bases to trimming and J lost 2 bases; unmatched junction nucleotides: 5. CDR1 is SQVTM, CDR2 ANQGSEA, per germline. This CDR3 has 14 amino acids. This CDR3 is CSVGRTGAYNEQFF. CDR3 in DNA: TGCAGCGTTGGTAGGACAGGAGCCTACAATGAGCAGTTCTTC.

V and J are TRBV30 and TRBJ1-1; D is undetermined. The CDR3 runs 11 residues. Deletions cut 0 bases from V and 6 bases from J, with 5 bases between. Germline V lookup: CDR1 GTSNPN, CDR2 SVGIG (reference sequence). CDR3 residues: CAWSVFAEAFF. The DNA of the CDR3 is TGTGCCTGGAGTGTCTTTGCTGAAGCTTTCTTT.

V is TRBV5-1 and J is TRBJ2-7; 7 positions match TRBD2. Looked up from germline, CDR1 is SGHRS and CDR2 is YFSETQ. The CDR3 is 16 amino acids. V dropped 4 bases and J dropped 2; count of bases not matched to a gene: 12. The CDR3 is CASSPSREASPYEQYF. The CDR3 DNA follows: TGCGCCAGCAGCCCATCCCGGGAGGCTAGTCCCTACGAGCAGTACTTC.

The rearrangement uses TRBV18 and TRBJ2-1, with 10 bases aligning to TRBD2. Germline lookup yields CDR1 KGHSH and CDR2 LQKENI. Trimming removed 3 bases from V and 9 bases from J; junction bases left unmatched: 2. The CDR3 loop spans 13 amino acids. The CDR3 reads CASSPVAGGEQFF. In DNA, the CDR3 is TGTGCCAGCTCACCGGTAGCGGGAGGTGAGCAGTTCTTC.

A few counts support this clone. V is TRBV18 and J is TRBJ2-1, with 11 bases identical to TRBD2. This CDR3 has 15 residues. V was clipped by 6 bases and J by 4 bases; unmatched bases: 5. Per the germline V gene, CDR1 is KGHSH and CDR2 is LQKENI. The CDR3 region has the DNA TGTGCCAGCTCGCAACTAGCGGGAGCGTACAATGAGCAGTTCTTC. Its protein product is CASSQLAGAYNEQFF.

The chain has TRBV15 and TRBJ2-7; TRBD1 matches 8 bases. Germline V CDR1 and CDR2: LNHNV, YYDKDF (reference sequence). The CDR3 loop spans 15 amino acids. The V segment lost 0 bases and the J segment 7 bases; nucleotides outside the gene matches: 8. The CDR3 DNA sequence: TGTGCCACCAGCAGAGAAGGTCAGGGGGCGGGGGAGCAGTACTTC. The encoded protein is CATSREGQGAGEQYF.

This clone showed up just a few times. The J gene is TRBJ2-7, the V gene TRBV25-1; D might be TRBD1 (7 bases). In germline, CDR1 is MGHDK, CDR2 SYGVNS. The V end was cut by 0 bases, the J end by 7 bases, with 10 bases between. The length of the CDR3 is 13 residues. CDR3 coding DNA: TGTGCCAGCAGTGAATATCCAGGGGGGGAGCAGTACTTC. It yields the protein CASSEYPGGEQYF.

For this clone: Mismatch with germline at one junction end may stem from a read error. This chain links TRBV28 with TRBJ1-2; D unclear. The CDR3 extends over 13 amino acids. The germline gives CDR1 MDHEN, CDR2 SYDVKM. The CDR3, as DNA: TGTGCCAGCACCACGCCCGCCAACTATGGCTTCACCTTC. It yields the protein CASTTPANYGFTF.

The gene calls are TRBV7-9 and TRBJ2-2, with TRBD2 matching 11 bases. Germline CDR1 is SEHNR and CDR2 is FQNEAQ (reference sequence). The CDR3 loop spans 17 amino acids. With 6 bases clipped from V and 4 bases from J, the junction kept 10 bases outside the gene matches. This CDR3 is CASSSGLAGVFTGELFF. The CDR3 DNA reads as TGTGCCAGCAGTTCCGGACTAGCGGGCGTGTTCACCGGGGAGCTGTTTTTT.

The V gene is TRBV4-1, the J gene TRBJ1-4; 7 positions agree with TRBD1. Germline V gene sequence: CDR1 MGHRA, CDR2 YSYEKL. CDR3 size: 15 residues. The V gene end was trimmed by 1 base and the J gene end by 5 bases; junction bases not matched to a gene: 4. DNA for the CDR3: TGCGCCAGCAGCCAAGCGAGGACAGGCAATGAAAAACTGTTTTTT. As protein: CASSQARTGNEKLFF.

CDR3 region: CASSDFSGSEIQYF. CDR3 DNA sequence: TGCGCCAGCAGCGATTTTAGCGGGAGTGAAATCCAGTACTTC. V usage is TRBV5-1 and J usage is TRBJ2-7; 9 bases are shared with TRBD2. The ends lost 4 bases at V and 10 bases at J; junction bases unmatched: 12. Germline-derived CDR1 and CDR2 are SGHRS and YFSETQ. This CDR3 region has 14 residues.

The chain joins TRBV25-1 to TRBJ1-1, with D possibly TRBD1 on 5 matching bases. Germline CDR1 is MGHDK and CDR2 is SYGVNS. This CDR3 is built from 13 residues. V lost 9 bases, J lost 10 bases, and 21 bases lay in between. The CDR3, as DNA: TGTGCCAGGGGACTAGACACGCTGTTTGTAGCTTTCTTT. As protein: CARGLDTLFVAFF.

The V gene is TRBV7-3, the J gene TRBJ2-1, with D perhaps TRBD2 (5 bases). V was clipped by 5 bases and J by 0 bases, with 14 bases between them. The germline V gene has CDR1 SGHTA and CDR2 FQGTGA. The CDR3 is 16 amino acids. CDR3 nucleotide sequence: TGTGCCAGCAGCCCCCGGGGTCGAATCTCCTACAATGAGCAGTTCTTC. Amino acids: CASSPRGRISYNEQFF.

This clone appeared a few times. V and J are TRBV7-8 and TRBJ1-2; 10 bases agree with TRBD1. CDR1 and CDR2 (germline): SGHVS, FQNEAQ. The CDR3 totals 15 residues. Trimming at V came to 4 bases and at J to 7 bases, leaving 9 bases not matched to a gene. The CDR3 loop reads CASSSRTGGDRGYTF. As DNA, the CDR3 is TGTGCCAGCAGCTCCCGGACAGGGGGGGATCGTGGCTACACCTTC.